This T cell receptor (beta chain) is from a study of PD-L1 blockade in urothelial cancer. In the study overall: Patients with male sex and bladder-origin urothelial cancer accounted for about 85% of the 29 enrolled. At 3 weeks (second dose) and 6 weeks after starting treatment, blood was analyzed. General study findings and limits: Where pretreatment blood TCR clonality fell below the median, better survival was predicted.

The V gene's germline CDR1 is KGHSH and CDR2 LQKENI. The V and J ends lost 0 bases and 6 bases, in that order; junction bases with no gene match: 6. The CDR3 extends over 16 amino acids. The method was immunoSEQ multiplex PCR; TCRdb's version includes in-frame clones alone and lacks a portion of them. Here the sample spans some 84,000 clones, over 80% being singletons. A word on this clone: Its antigen is unidentified.

This TCR was recovered from a man between 65 and 85 years old with urothelial cancer. This chain connects TRBV18 to TRBJ2-1; 9 bases fit TRBD1. Source: PBMCs, taken around atezolizumab (anti-PD-L1) treatment. CDR3 loop: CASSPPWDRVVNEQFF. The CDR3, as DNA: TGTGCCAGCTCACCACCGTGGGACAGGGTGGTCAATGAGCAGTTCTTC.